This TCR beta chain was observed in a study of OX40 agonist ivuxolimab in advanced cancers. Overall study: The dose-escalation cohort had hepatocellular carcinoma, melanoma, renal cell or head and neck cancer.

Produced via immunoSEQ multiplex PCR; TCRdb's table is partial and in-frame only. The data contain over 60,000 clones, around 90% of them singletons. The V and J ends lost 6 bases and 4 bases, in that order; junction bases with no gene match: 7. This CDR3 spans 15 amino acids. Germline lookup yields CDR1 SNHLY and CDR2 FYNNEI. The V call is TRBV2, the J call TRBJ1-1; TRBD1 agrees at 11 bases. This specimen consisted of CD4+ or CD8+ T cells sorted from blood, obtained in a trial of the OX40 agonist ivuxolimab. The TCR originated in an adult with an advanced solid tumor such as melanoma, head and neck, liver or kidney cancer. The CDR3 spells CASRGPGTGGTEAFF. The CDR3 DNA reads as TGTGCCAGCAGAGGCCCCGGGACAGGGGGCACTGAAGCTTTCTTT.